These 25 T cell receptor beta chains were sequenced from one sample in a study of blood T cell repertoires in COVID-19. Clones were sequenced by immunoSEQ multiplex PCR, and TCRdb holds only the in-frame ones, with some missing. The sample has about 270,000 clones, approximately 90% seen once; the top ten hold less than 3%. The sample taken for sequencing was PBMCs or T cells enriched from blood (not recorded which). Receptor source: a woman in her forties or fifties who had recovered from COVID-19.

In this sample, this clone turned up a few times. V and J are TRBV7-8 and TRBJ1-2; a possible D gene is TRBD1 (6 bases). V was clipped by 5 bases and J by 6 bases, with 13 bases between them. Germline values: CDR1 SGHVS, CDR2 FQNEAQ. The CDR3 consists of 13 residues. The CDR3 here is CASSTRTVNGYTF. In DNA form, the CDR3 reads TGTGCCAGCAGCACCCGGACAGTTAATGGCTACACCTTC.

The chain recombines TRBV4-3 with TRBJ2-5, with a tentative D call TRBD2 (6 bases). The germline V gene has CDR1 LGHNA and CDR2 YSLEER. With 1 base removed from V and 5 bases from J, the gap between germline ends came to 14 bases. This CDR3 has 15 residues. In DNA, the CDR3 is TGCGCCAGCAGCCAAGGCTCGACTAGGGACGAGACCCAGTACTTC. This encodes CASSQGSTRDETQYF.

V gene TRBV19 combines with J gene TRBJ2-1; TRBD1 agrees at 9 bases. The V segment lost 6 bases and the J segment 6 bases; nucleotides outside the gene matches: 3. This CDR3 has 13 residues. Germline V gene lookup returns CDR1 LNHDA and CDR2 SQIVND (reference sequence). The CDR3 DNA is TGTGCCAGTAGGACGACAGGGGGCAATGAGCAGTTCTTC. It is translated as CASRTTGGNEQFF.

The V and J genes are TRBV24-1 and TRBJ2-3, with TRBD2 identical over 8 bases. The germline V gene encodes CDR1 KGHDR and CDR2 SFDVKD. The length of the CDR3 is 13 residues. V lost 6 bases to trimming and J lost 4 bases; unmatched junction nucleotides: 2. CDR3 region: CATSSGSADTQYF. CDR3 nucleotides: TGTGCCACCAGTAGCGGGAGTGCAGATACGCAGTATTTT.

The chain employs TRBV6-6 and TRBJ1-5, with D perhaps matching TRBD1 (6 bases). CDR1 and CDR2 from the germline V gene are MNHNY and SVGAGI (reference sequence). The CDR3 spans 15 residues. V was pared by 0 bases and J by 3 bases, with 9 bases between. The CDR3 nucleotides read TGTGCCAGCAGTTACTCGAACAGGGACAATCAGCCCCAGCATTTT. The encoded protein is CASSYSNRDNQPQHF.

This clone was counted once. CDR3 region: CASSFTGISNGYTF. The DNA for the CDR3 is TGTGCCAGCAGCTTCACAGGGATCAGCAATGGCTACACCTTC. The chain joins TRBV5-8 to TRBJ1-2, with TRBD1 as a possible D gene (6 bases). V was pared by 2 bases and J by 6 bases, with 14 bases between. This CDR3 is 14 amino acids long. The germline V gene has CDR1 SGHTS and CDR2 YDEGEE.

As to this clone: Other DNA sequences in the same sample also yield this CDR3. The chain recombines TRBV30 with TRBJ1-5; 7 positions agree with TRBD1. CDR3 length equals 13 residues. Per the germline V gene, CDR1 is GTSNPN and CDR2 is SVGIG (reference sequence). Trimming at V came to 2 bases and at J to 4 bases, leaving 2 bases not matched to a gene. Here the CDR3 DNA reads TGTGCCTGGAGTAGGGGGCGAAATCAGCCCCAGCATTTT. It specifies CAWSRGRNQPQHF.

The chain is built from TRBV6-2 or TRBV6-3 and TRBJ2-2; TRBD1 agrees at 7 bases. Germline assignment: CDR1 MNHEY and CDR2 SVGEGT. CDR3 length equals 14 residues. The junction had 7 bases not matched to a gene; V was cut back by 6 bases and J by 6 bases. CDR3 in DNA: TGTGCCAGCAGCCTAACAGGGGTCCCCGGGGAGCTGTTTTTT. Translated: CASSLTGVPGELFF.

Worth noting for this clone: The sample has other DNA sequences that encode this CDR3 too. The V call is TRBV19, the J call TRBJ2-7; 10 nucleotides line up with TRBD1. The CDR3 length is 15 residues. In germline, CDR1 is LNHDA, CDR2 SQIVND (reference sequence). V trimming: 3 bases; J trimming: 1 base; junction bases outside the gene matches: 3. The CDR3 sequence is CASSIRDRGSYEQYF. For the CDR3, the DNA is TGTGCCAGTAGTATCCGGGACAGGGGTTCCTACGAGCAGTACTTC. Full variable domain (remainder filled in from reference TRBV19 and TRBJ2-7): DGGITQSPKYLFRKEGQNVTLSCEQNLNHDAMYWYRQDPGQGLRLIYYSQIVNDFQKGDIAEGYSVSREKKESFPLTVTSAQKNPTAFYLCASSIRDRGSYEQYFGPGTRLTVT.

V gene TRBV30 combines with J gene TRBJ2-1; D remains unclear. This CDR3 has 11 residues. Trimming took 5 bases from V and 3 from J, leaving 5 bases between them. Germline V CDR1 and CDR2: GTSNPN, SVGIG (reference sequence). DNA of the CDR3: TGTGCCTGGTACAGCTACAATGAGCAGTTCTTC. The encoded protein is CAWYSYNEQFF.

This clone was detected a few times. The CDR3 protein is CAARTALSGNTIYF. The CDR3 nucleotides are TGTGCCGCTAGGACAGCCCTCTCTGGAAACACCATATATTTT. The rearrangement links TRBV18 to TRBJ1-3; D perhaps matches TRBD1 (6 bases). Germline loops: CDR1 KGHSH, CDR2 LQKENI. The CDR3 runs 14 residues. V lost 11 bases, J lost 0 bases, and 14 bases lay in between.

For the CDR3, the DNA is TGTGCCAGCGTGGTAGCGGGCCAAGAGACCCAGTACTTC. It encodes CASVVAGQETQYF. The V gene is TRBV7-9, the J gene TRBJ2-5, with 7 nucleotides matching TRBD2. The junction had 4 bases not matched to a gene; V was cut back by 8 bases and J by 1 base. The germline gives CDR1 SEHNR, CDR2 FQNEAQ (reference sequence). The CDR3 is made up of 13 amino acids.

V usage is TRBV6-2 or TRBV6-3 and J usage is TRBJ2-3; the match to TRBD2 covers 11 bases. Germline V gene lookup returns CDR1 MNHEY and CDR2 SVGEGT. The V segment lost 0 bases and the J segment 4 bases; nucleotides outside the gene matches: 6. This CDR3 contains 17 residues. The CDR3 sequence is CASSYSILAGVSDTQYF. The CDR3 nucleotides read TGTGCCAGCAGTTACTCGATACTAGCGGGAGTGTCAGATACGCAGTATTTT.

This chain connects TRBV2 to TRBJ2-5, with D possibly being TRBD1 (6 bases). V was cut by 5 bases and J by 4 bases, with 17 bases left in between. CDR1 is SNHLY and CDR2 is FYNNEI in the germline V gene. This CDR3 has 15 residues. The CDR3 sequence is CASSRSQGTAETQYF. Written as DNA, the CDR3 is TGTGCCAGCAGTCGTTCACAGGGAACGGCAGAGACCCAGTACTTC.

This CDR3 is CASSYRRTGDLTDTQYF. The CDR3 DNA sequence: TGTGCCAGCAGTTATCGGAGGACAGGGGATCTTACAGATACGCAGTATTTT. The chain is built from TRBV6-2 or TRBV6-3 and TRBJ2-3, with 9 bases matching TRBD1. CDR3 size: 17 residues. The germline V gene has CDR1 MNHEY and CDR2 SVGEGT. V shed 3 bases, J shed 3 bases, and the junction held 10 bases outside the gene matches.

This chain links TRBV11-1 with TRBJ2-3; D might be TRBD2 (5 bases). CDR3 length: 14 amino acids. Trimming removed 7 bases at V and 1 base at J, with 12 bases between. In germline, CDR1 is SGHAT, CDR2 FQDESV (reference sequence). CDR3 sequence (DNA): TGTGCCAGCAACATGGTCGGGGGCACAGATACGCAGTATTTT. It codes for CASNMVGGTDTQYF.

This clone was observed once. The chain's CDR3 is CASRSGRNTGELFF. Written as DNA, the CDR3 is TGTGCCAGCAGGAGCGGGAGGAACACCGGGGAGCTGTTTTTT. The chain recombines TRBV28 with TRBJ2-2, with TRBD2 matching 8 bases. The CDR3 extends over 14 amino acids. After removal of 6 bases from V and 1 base from J, the junction contained 1 base not matched to a gene. The germline CDR1 and CDR2 sequences are MDHEN and SYDVKM.

The CDR3 loop reads CSVEVTGATGELFF. The CDR3 bases are TGCAGCGTTGAGGTGACAGGGGCCACCGGGGAGCTGTTTTTT. This rearrangement joins TRBV29-1 to TRBJ2-2, with 8 bases matching TRBD1. CDR3 size: 14 residues. The germline V gene encodes CDR1 SQVTM and CDR2 ANQGSEA. The J segment lost 4 bases and the V segment lost 3 bases, leaving 4 bases of the junction unmatched.

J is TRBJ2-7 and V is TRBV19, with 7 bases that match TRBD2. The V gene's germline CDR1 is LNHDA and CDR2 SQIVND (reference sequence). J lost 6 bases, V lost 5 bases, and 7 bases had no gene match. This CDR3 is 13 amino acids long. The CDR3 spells CASSFSAGVEQYF. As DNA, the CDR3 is TGTGCCAGTAGTTTTTCGGCGGGAGTCGAGCAGTACTTC.

The CDR3 sequence: CSVGGTGWNQPQHF. CDR3 coding DNA: TGCAGCGTTGGCGGGACAGGATGGAATCAGCCCCAGCATTTT. This rearrangement joins TRBV29-1 to TRBJ1-5; 8 bases align to TRBD1. J lost 4 bases, V lost 4 bases, and 6 bases had no gene match. From germline, CDR1 is SQVTM and CDR2 ANQGSEA. The CDR3 has 14 amino acids.

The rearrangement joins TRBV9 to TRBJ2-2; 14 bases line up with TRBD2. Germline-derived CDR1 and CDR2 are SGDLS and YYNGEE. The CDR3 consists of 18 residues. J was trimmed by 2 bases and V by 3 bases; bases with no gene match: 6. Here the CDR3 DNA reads TGTGCCAGCAGCGGGAGGACTAGCGGGAGGAGTAACACCGGGGAGCTGTTTTTT. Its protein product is CASSGRTSGRSNTGELFF.

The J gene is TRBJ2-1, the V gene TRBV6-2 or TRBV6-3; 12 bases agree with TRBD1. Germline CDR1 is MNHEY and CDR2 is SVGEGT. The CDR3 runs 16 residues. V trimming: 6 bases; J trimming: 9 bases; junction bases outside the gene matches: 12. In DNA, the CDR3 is TGTGCCAGCAGCTGGCCGGGACAGGGGGCGAGAATTGAGCAGTTCTTC. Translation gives CASSWPGQGARIEQFF.

The CDR3 here is CASSLLTGELFF. CDR3 in DNA: TGTGCCAGCAGCCTTCTGACCGGGGAGCTGTTTTTT. V and J are TRBV4-2 and TRBJ2-2; D remains unclear. CDR3 length equals 12 residues. V was clipped by 4 bases and J by 5 bases, with 5 bases between them. Looked up from germline, CDR1 is LGHNA and CDR2 is YNFKEQ.

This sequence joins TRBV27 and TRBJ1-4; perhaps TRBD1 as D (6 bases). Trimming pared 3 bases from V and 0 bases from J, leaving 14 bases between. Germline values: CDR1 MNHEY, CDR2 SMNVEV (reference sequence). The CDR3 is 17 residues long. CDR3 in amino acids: CASSFTGIFTTNEKLFF. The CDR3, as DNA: TGTGCCAGCAGTTTCACAGGGATATTTACAACTAATGAAAAACTGTTTTTT.

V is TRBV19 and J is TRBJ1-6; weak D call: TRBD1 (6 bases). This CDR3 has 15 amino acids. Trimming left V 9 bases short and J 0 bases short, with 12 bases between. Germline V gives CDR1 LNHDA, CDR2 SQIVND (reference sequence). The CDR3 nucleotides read TGTGCCAGCGGACAGATGAGCTCCTATAATTCACCCCTCCACTTT. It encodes CASGQMSSYNSPLHF.